The 25 T cell receptor beta chains presented below share a single source sample, sequenced in a study of T cells in Graves' hyperthyroidism and ophthalmopathy. Amplified TCR beta CDR3 regions came from RNA transcripts. The TCR CDR3 was amplified in a first-round RT-PCR using the HTBI primer set. MiXCR, applied by TCRdb to the multiplex PCR reads, yields one record per CDR3 protein. The sample lists 490,000 or so distinct CDR3 sequences; about 22% were seen once. Sequenced material: blood. The receptors stem from a woman in her seventies with Graves' ophthalmopathy.

This clonotype was recorded only once. The chain combines TRBV27 with TRBJ2-1; the match to TRBD2 covers 7 bases. Germline CDR1 is MNHEY and CDR2 is SMNVEV (reference sequence). CDR3 length: 15 amino acids. Germline trimming cut 2 bases from V and 6 bases from J; bases unmatched to any gene: 7. In nucleotides, the CDR3 is TGTGCCAGCAGTTTAGCACGGACTAGGGGCAATGAGCAGTTCTTC. Residues: CASSLARTRGNEQFF.

This clonotype was detected ten times or more. The chain uses TRBV10-1 and TRBJ2-1; 8 bases are a match to TRBD2. The CDR3 covers 14 residues. Unmatched junction bases numbered 0, after V lost 5 bases and J lost 0 bases. Germline V gene data show CDR1 as WNHNN and CDR2 as SYGVQD (reference sequence). The CDR3 region has the DNA TGCGCCAGCAGTAGCGGGAGCTCCTACAATGAGCAGTTCTTC. Translating it yields CASSSGSSYNEQFF.

This clonotype was seen more than once but under ten times. The chain recombines TRBV11-2 with TRBJ2-7, with TRBD2 identical over 13 bases. Germline V gene sequence: CDR1 SGHAT, CDR2 FQNNGV. The V and J ends lost 0 bases and 2 bases, in that order; junction bases with no gene match: 4. The length of the CDR3 is 17 residues. The CDR3, as DNA: TGTGCCAGCAGCTTAGATGGGACTAGCGGGGTAGCCTACGAGCAGTACTTC. This codes for CASSLDGTSGVAYEQYF.

The chain has TRBV19 and TRBJ2-7; 8 bases are a match to TRBD2. After removal of 0 bases from V and 4 bases from J, the junction contained 8 bases not matched to a gene. The CDR3 totals 16 residues. Germline V gives CDR1 LNHDA, CDR2 SQIVND (reference sequence). The CDR3 DNA reads as TGTGCCAGTAGTATAGAAAGTAGCGGGGACTCGTACGAGCAGTACTTC. It yields the protein CASSIESSGDSYEQYF.

The CDR3 is CASSRTGAFPGELFF. Here the CDR3 DNA reads TGCGCCAGCAGCCGTACAGGTGCATTCCCCGGGGAGCTGTTTTTT. This chain joins TRBV4-3 and TRBJ2-2; D is perhaps TRBD1 (5 bases). Trimming removed 4 bases at V and 6 bases at J, with 15 bases between. Germline V gives CDR1 LGHNA, CDR2 YSLEER. CDR3 length: 15 residues.

This clonotype was counted only a few times. The J gene is TRBJ1-2, the V gene TRBV25-1; 7 bases align to TRBD1. Germline V CDR1 and CDR2: MGHDK, SYGVNS. J gave up 7 bases and V 1 base, and 3 bases lay outside the gene matches. The CDR3 extends over 13 amino acids. The CDR3 loop reads CASSEFPGGGYTF. The CDR3 DNA reads TGTGCCAGCAGTGAATTCCCAGGGGGTGGCTACACCTTC.

The chain joins TRBV6-1 to TRBJ2-7, with D possibly being TRBD2 (6 bases). Germline lookup yields CDR1 MNHNS and CDR2 SASEGT. The CDR3 length is 11 residues. Between the trimmed V and J ends, which lost 3 bases and 8 bases, there was a span of 8 bases. The CDR3 DNA reads TGTGCCAGCAGTGAGGGGGGTCAGCAGTACTTC. This sequence encodes CASSEGGQQYF.

This rearrangement joins TRBV12-3 or TRBV12-4 to TRBJ1-3; D gene unclear. This CDR3 comprises 15 residues. Trimming removed 3 bases at V and 0 bases at J, with 9 bases between. CDR3 region: CASSFRAFSGNTIYF. The CDR3 DNA follows: TGTGCCAGCAGTTTTAGGGCCTTCTCTGGAAACACCATATATTTT.

As to this clonotype: One junction end does not reproduce the germline sequence, and a read error may be involved. The CDR3 is CASSLAGLTSEKLFF. The CDR3 DNA reads TGTGCCAGCAGCTTAGCCGGGCTAACTAGTGAAAAACTGTTTTTT. This sequence joins TRBV11-2 and TRBJ1-4; no reliable D call. This CDR3 has 15 residues. The germline V gene has CDR1 SGHAT and CDR2 FQNNGV.

The chain has TRBV10-3 and TRBJ2-7, with TRBD1 as a possible D gene (6 bases). CDR1 is ENHRY and CDR2 is SYGVKD in the germline V gene. The CDR3 loop spans 12 amino acids. The V and J ends lost 5 bases and 3 bases respectively, with 8 bases between them. The CDR3 nucleotides are TGTGCCATCAGTTCACAGGGCTACGAGCAGTACTTC. Protein product: CAISSQGYEQYF.

This clonotype was recorded a few times. The chain is built from TRBV11-2 and TRBJ2-1; D unclear. Germline CDR1 SGHAT, CDR2 FQNNGV. The CDR3 extends over 15 amino acids. V was cut by 0 bases and J by 5 bases, with 11 bases left in between. The CDR3 sequence is CASSLDSSWDNEQFF. CDR3 DNA sequence: TGTGCCAGCAGCTTAGATAGTAGTTGGGACAATGAGCAGTTCTTC.

This clonotype has just one count. This chain links TRBV5-1 with TRBJ2-1; 13 nucleotides match TRBD2. The germline gives CDR1 SGHRS, CDR2 YFSETQ. V shed 2 bases and J 10 bases; nucleotides not matched to a gene: 6. The CDR3 extends over 15 amino acids. CDR3 DNA sequence: TGCGCCAGCAGCTTAGGACTAGCGGGAGCCTGGGAGCAGTTCTTC. It specifies CASSLGLAGAWEQFF.

This clonotype was found many times. The chain links TRBV6-5 to TRBJ2-5; D gene ambiguous. V was pared by 0 bases and J by 5 bases, with 10 bases between. CDR1 is MNHEY and CDR2 is SVGAGI in the germline V gene. The CDR3 spans 14 residues. CDR3 nucleotides: TGTGCCAGCAGTTACTCGGACCGCTGGGAGACCCAGTACTTC. This translates into CASSYSDRWETQYF.

This clonotype has just a few counts. The chain has TRBV27 and TRBJ2-2; D may be TRBD1 (5 bases). The CDR3 runs 16 residues. Deletions cut 4 bases from V and 3 bases from J, with 15 bases between. Germline CDR1 MNHEY, CDR2 SMNVEV (reference sequence). The CDR3 region has the DNA TGTGCCAGCAGTTCTCCCAGGGTCGGGCACACCGGGGAGCTGTTTTTT. Translation: CASSSPRVGHTGELFF.

The gene calls are TRBV19 and TRBJ2-3; 9 nucleotides line up with TRBD2. Looked up from germline, CDR1 is LNHDA and CDR2 is SQIVND (reference sequence). V gave up 7 bases and J gave up 1 base; unmatched junction bases: 6. CDR3 size: 15 residues. CDR3 DNA sequence: TGTGCCAGTAATCGACGACTAGCGGGCACAGATACGCAGTATTTT. Its translation is CASNRRLAGTDTQYF.

In its sample, this clonotype was seen once. The J gene is TRBJ1-2, the V gene TRBV5-5; TRBD1 is a possible D gene (6 bases). Trimming stripped 0 bases from V and 2 bases from J, with 14 bases between. CDR3 length: 16 residues. Germline V gives CDR1 SGHKS, CDR2 YYEKEE (reference sequence). In DNA, the CDR3 is TGTGCCAGCAGCTTGGGGGGGGGGGCGAGGAACTATGGCTACACCTTC. Residues: CASSLGGGARNYGYTF.

The chain links TRBV19 to TRBJ2-3, with D unclear. The V and J ends lost 3 bases and 4 bases respectively, with 14 bases between them. The CDR3 is 15 amino acids. Germline assignment: CDR1 LNHDA and CDR2 SQIVND (reference sequence). CDR3 in amino acids: CASSISGLEADTQYF. The CDR3 nucleotides read TGTGCCAGTAGTATCTCCGGGCTCGAGGCAGATACGCAGTATTTT.

This clonotype was detected ten times or more. V usage is TRBV20-1 and J usage is TRBJ1-1; 8 bases are a match to TRBD1. J was trimmed by 4 bases and V by 3 bases; bases with no gene match: 7. Germline-derived CDR1 and CDR2 are DFQATT and SNEGSKA (reference sequence). The CDR3 is 14 residues long. This CDR3 reads CSARGQVSRTEAFF. DNA for the CDR3: TGCAGTGCTAGGGGACAGGTGAGCCGCACTGAAGCTTTCTTT.

This clonotype was found a few times. The chain couples TRBV20-1 to TRBJ1-1; D perhaps matches TRBD1 (6 bases). V dropped 1 base and J dropped 1 base, with 10 bases sitting between them. This CDR3 is built from 14 residues. The germline CDR1 and CDR2 sequences are DFQATT and SNEGSKA (reference sequence). This CDR3 is CSARVGGGNTEAFF. As DNA, the CDR3 is TGCAGTGCTAGAGTTGGGGGCGGGAACACTGAAGCTTTCTTT.

Only a few counts were recorded for this clonotype. V is TRBV19 and J is TRBJ2-2, with 12 bases matching TRBD2. J gave up 8 bases and V 5 bases, and 6 bases lay outside the gene matches. Germline V CDR1 and CDR2: LNHDA, SQIVND (reference sequence). The CDR3 runs 15 residues. CDR3 sequence reads: CASSLLAGGKGELFF. The CDR3 coding sequence is TGTGCCAGTAGTTTACTAGCGGGAGGCAAAGGGGAGCTGTTTTTT.

This chain joins TRBV4-3 and TRBJ2-3; 9 nucleotides match TRBD2. CDR3 length: 16 amino acids. V lost 1 base, J lost 2 bases, and 4 bases stayed unmatched. Germline V gives CDR1 LGHNA, CDR2 YSLEER. The CDR3 spells CASSQGSGRNTDTQYF. Here the CDR3 DNA reads TGCGCCAGCAGCCAAGGGAGCGGGAGGAACACAGATACGCAGTATTTT.

The chain couples TRBV14 to TRBJ1-2; D remains unclear. Trimming cost V 4 bases and J 5 bases, with 17 bases left between them. The CDR3 consists of 15 residues. In germline, CDR1 is SGHDN, CDR2 FVKESK. The CDR3 coding sequence is TGTGCCAGCAGCCCCTTGAGGGCCGGGGTTTATGGCTACACCTTC. Translation gives CASSPLRAGVYGYTF.

This chain connects TRBV5-1 to TRBJ2-7, with TRBD1 identical over 7 bases. CDR1 is SGHRS and CDR2 is YFSETQ in the germline V gene. Trimming at V came to 3 bases and at J to 7 bases, leaving 7 bases not matched to a gene. CDR3 length: 13 amino acids. CDR3 in DNA: TGCGCCAGCAGCTCGACAGGGTTCGGTGAGCAGTACTTC. Amino acid sequence: CASSSTGFGEQYF.

The chain couples TRBV7-9 to TRBJ1-4, with unresolved D. The germline gives CDR1 SEHNR, CDR2 FQNEAQ (reference sequence). V gave up 3 bases and J gave up 8 bases, with 7 bases separating them. The CDR3 length is 12 residues. The DNA of the CDR3 is TGTGCCAGCAGCTTGGATGGGGAAAAACTGTTTTTT. Its protein product is CASSLDGEKLFF.

This clonotype was found a few times. The rearrangement uses TRBV20-1 and TRBJ2-3, with 7 bases that match TRBD1. Trimming removed 6 bases from V and 5 bases from J; junction bases left unmatched: 8. The CDR3 has 13 residues. The germline gives CDR1 DFQATT, CDR2 SNEGSKA (reference sequence). CDR3 in DNA: TGCAGTGCCGCCCAACAGGGGAGAGATACGCAGTATTTT. Amino acids: CSAAQQGRDTQYF.